The next 28 T cell receptor beta chains were all read from a single sample in a study of fetal regulatory T cell absence and autoimmunity. Libraries were prepared by immunoSEQ multiplex PCR; TCRdb keeps only in-frame clonotypes and omits some of them. The sample records about 46,000 clones, roughly 83% being singletons. The specimen was cord blood. These receptor sequences come from a newborn boy with IPEX syndrome.

The CDR3 region is CATSRDRMVNTEAFF. Here the CDR3 DNA reads TGTGCCACCAGCAGAGATCGGATGGTGAACACTGAAGCTTTCTTT. The chain uses TRBV15 and TRBJ1-1; D is ambiguous. V was shortened by 0 bases and J by 0 bases, with 8 bases between the two germline ends. The CDR3 has 15 amino acids. From germline, CDR1 is LNHNV and CDR2 YYDKDF (reference sequence).

The rearrangement joins TRBV18 to TRBJ1-1; a possible D gene is TRBD1 (5 bases). Germline V gives CDR1 KGHSH, CDR2 LQKENI. V lost 4 bases to trimming and J lost 3 bases, with 9 bases between them. This CDR3 spans 13 amino acids. The CDR3, as DNA: TGTGCCAGCTCACGGGGAGGGGACACTGAAGCTTTCTTT. Translation: CASSRGGDTEAFF.

The CDR3 protein is CASSSPWRGGVSEQFF. CDR3 DNA sequence: TGTGCCAGCAGCTCCCCCTGGAGGGGGGGGGTTAGTGAGCAGTTCTTC. The chain uses TRBV13 and TRBJ2-1; weak D call: TRBD2 (7 bases). This CDR3 comprises 16 residues. Germline V gene data show CDR1 as PRHDT and CDR2 as FYEKMQ (reference sequence). The V and J ends lost 4 bases and 9 bases respectively, with 22 bases between them.

CDR3 sequence (DNA): TGTGCCAGCAGCTTAGATCCGGGGAACTCGAACACTGAAGCTTTCTTT. This gives the protein CASSLDPGNSNTEAFF. The chain is built from TRBV7-2 and TRBJ1-1, with no clear D. Germline values: CDR1 SGHTA, CDR2 FQGNSA. V shed 1 base and J shed 1 base, with 13 bases lying between them. There are 16 residues in the CDR3. Complete variable domain (other parts from reference TRBV7-2 and TRBJ1-1): GAGVSQSPSNKVTEKGKDVELRCDPISGHTALYWYRQSLGQGLEFLIYFQGNSAPDKSGLPSDRFSAERTGGSVSTLTIQRTQQEDSAVYLCASSLDPGNSNTEAFFGQGTRLTVV.

V usage is TRBV6-5 and J usage is TRBJ1-5; 8 bases are shared with TRBD1. V trimming: 6 bases; J trimming: 5 bases; junction bases outside the gene matches: 6. Germline loops: CDR1 MNHEY, CDR2 SVGAGI. The CDR3 loop spans 14 amino acids. The CDR3 loop reads CASSLDRGDQPQHF. CDR3 in DNA: TGTGCCAGCAGCCTAGACAGGGGCGATCAGCCCCAGCATTTT.

This chain links TRBV11-2 with TRBJ2-1; 10 bases fit TRBD2. This CDR3 comprises 16 residues. Germline V gives CDR1 SGHAT, CDR2 FQNNGV. The V gene end was trimmed by 0 bases and the J gene end by 7 bases; junction bases not matched to a gene: 6. In DNA, the CDR3 is TGTGCCAGCAGCTTAGAGGGTCTAGCGGGAGTAAATGAGCAGTTCTTC. Protein sequence: CASSLEGLAGVNEQFF.

The chain couples TRBV9 to TRBJ1-1; perhaps TRBD1 as D (6 bases). V was trimmed by 0 bases and J by 1 base, leaving 19 bases between them. The CDR3 has 18 amino acids. Germline values: CDR1 SGDLS, CDR2 YYNGEE. CDR3 coding DNA: TGTGCCAGCAGCGTAGCTACGGGGGGGCCCTTTGGGAACACTGAAGCTTTCTTT. Its protein product is CASSVATGGPFGNTEAFF. Variable domain in full (rest from reference TRBV9 and TRBJ1-1): DSGVTQTPKHLITATGQRVTLRCSPRSGDLSVYWYQQSLDQGLQFLIQYYNGEERAKGNILERFSAQQFPDLHSELNLSSLELGDSALYFCASSVATGGPFGNTEAFFGQGTRLTVV.

V gene TRBV7-9 combines with J gene TRBJ1-4, with D maybe TRBD1 (5 bases). This CDR3 region has 12 residues. Trimming cost V 1 base and J 8 bases, with 5 bases left between them. CDR1 and CDR2 (germline): SEHNR, FQNEAQ (reference sequence). The CDR3 DNA reads TGTGCCAGCAGCTTAGGGGGCGAAAAACTGTTTTTT. Residues: CASSLGGEKLFF.

The chain joins TRBV7-2 to TRBJ2-3, with a possible D match to TRBD1 (5 bases). This CDR3 contains 16 residues. CDR1 is SGHTA and CDR2 is FQGNSA in the germline V gene. Trimming took off 1 base at V and 4 bases at J, with 15 bases between the two ends. CDR3 in amino acids: CASSLGPGYRADTQYF. The CDR3 region has the DNA TGTGCCAGCAGCTTAGGTCCAGGGTATAGGGCAGATACGCAGTATTTT.

The rearrangement links TRBV11-3 to TRBJ1-4; D not certain. V was clipped by 3 bases and J by 0 bases, with 5 bases between them. CDR3 size: 14 residues. CDR1 is SGHNT and CDR2 is YENEEA in the germline V gene. For the CDR3, the DNA is TGTGCCAGCAGCTTGCTGGCAACTAATGAAAAACTGTTTTTT. Translation: CASSLLATNEKLFF. The full variable domain, in which reference TRBV11-3 and TRBJ1-4 provide the parts outside the CDR3, is EAGVVQSPRYKIIEKKQPVAFWCNPISGHNTLYWYLQNLGQGPELLIRYENEEAVDDSQLPKDRFSAERLKGVDSTLKIQPAELGDSAVYLCASSLLATNEKLFFGSGTQLSVL.

The chain recombines TRBV9 with TRBJ2-1; 8 bases are shared with TRBD2. After removal of 0 bases from V and 2 bases from J, the junction contained 7 bases not matched to a gene. CDR1 and CDR2 (germline): SGDLS, YYNGEE. The CDR3 is 17 amino acids. CDR3 bases: TGTGCCAGCAGCGTAGGCCCGCGGGGGGCGGCCTACAATGAGCAGTTCTTC. Residues: CASSVGPRGAAYNEQFF.

The V and J genes are TRBV14 and TRBJ2-6, with D uncertain. Germline CDR1 is SGHDN and CDR2 is FVKESK. V was shortened by 2 bases and J by 3 bases, with 5 bases between the two germline ends. This CDR3 has 14 residues. CDR3 bases: TGTGCCAGCAGCCAACAGTTTGGGGCCAACGTCCTGACTTTC. Protein product: CASSQQFGANVLTF. The variable domain in full, with the rest retrieved from reference TRBV14 and TRBJ2-6, is EAGVTQFPSHSVIEKGQTVTLRCDPISGHDNLYWYRRVMGKEIKFLLHFVKESKQDESGMPNNRFLAERTGGTYSTLKVQPAELEDSGVYFCASSQQFGANVLTFGAGSRLTVL.

V is TRBV27 and J is TRBJ1-1; D not resolved. With 6 bases removed from V and 1 base from J, the gap between germline ends came to 12 bases. CDR1 and CDR2 from the germline V gene are MNHEY and SMNVEV (reference sequence). The CDR3 runs 14 residues. This chain's CDR3 is CASSRLPKNTEAFF. CDR3 DNA: TGTGCCAGCAGCCGACTGCCCAAGAACACTGAAGCTTTCTTT.

This rearrangement joins TRBV7-9 to TRBJ2-1; 8 bases are shared with TRBD2. The CDR3 has 14 residues. CDR1 and CDR2 from the germline V gene are SEHNR and FQNEAQ (reference sequence). The V gene end was trimmed by 5 bases and the J gene end by 6 bases; junction bases not matched to a gene: 6. CDR3 residues: CASSRGLAGNEQFF. In DNA, the CDR3 is TGTGCCAGCAGCCGCGGACTAGCAGGCAATGAGCAGTTCTTC.

The rearrangement links TRBV9 to TRBJ2-5; D uncertain. Germline lookup yields CDR1 SGDLS and CDR2 YYNGEE. The CDR3 sequence is 12 residues long. The V end lost 3 bases, the J end lost 7 bases, and 10 bases lay between the germline ends. CDR3 residues: CASSGYLTTQYF. CDR3 in DNA: TGTGCCAGCAGCGGCTACTTAACGACCCAGTACTTC.

The rearrangement links TRBV7-8 to TRBJ1-2; 11 nucleotides match TRBD1. V trimming: 0 bases; J trimming: 8 bases; junction bases outside the gene matches: 2. CDR3 size: 14 residues. Germline V gene lookup returns CDR1 SGHVS and CDR2 FQNEAQ. CDR3 loop: CASSLARTGGGYTF. The CDR3 region has the DNA TGTGCCAGCAGCTTAGCGCGGACAGGGGGCGGCTACACCTTC.

This sequence joins TRBV23-1 and TRBJ1-5; D not certain. TRBV23-1 is annotated as an ORF whose role is uncertain. The CDR3 runs to 17 residues. Trimming removed 0 bases at V and 0 bases at J, with 12 bases between. For the CDR3, the DNA is TGCGCCAGCAGTCAATCGTGGGGAGCAATTAGCAATCAGCCCCAGCATTTT. Its translation is CASSQSWGAISNQPQHF.

This chain links TRBV7-2 with TRBJ2-1; TRBD1 matches at 10 bases. Trimming took 3 bases from V and 4 from J; bases not matched to a gene: 3. CDR1 and CDR2 (germline): SGHTA, FQGNSA. The CDR3 contains 15 residues. This CDR3 reads CASSFVGQGYNEQFF. The CDR3 nucleotides read TGTGCCAGCAGCTTTGTGGGACAGGGGTACAATGAGCAGTTCTTC.

V usage is TRBV11-2 and J usage is TRBJ1-2, with TRBD1 matching over 10 bases. The CDR3 spans 13 residues. The ends lost 5 bases at V and 6 bases at J; junction bases unmatched: 3. Germline CDR1 and CDR2: SGHAT and FQNNGV. The CDR3 reads CASSPDRGHGYTF. CDR3 DNA: TGTGCCAGCAGCCCCGACAGGGGGCATGGCTACACCTTC.

The chain couples TRBV5-4 to TRBJ2-6; D not certain. The germline V gene encodes CDR1 SGHNT and CDR2 YYREEE (reference sequence). V was trimmed by 2 bases and J by 4 bases, leaving 4 bases between them. The CDR3 loop spans 13 amino acids. CDR3: CASSLQGANVLTF. In nucleotides, the CDR3 is TGTGCCAGCAGCTTACAGGGGGCCAACGTCCTGACTTTC. Filled out from reference TRBV5-4 and TRBJ2-6, the complete variable domain reads ETGVTQSPTHLIKTRGQQVTLRCSSQSGHNTVSWYQQALGQGPQFIFQYYREEENGRGNFPPRFSGLQFPNYSSELNVNALELDDSALYLCASSLQGANVLTFGAGSRLTVL.

This chain joins TRBV5-4 and TRBJ1-4; maybe TRBD1 (5 bases). Germline lookup yields CDR1 SGHNT and CDR2 YYREEE (reference sequence). This CDR3 is 15 amino acids long. V was pared by 4 bases and J by 7 bases, with 17 bases between. The CDR3 DNA sequence: TGTGCCAGCAGCGTCGGCGGGACGGGGGGTGAAAAACTGTTTTTT. It specifies CASSVGGTGGEKLFF.

The chain employs TRBV6-6 and TRBJ1-4, with 9 bases that match TRBD1. The CDR3 totals 14 residues. The germline V gene has CDR1 MNHNY and CDR2 SVGAGI (reference sequence). The J segment lost 6 bases and the V segment lost 2 bases, leaving 1 base of the junction unmatched. CDR3: CASSYRDRDEKLFF. For the CDR3, the DNA is TGTGCCAGCAGTTACCGGGACAGGGATGAAAAACTGTTTTTT.

Comment on this clone: Different DNA sequences within this sample yield the same CDR3. V and J are TRBV9 and TRBJ2-3; D unclear. Germline V gene lookup returns CDR1 SGDLS and CDR2 YYNGEE. V lost 0 bases and J lost 3, with 2 bases in between. The length of the CDR3 is 12 residues. The CDR3 nucleotides are TGTGCCAGCAGCGTAGGGACAGATACGCAGTATTTT. Protein product: CASSVGTDTQYF. Full variable domain (missing parts from reference TRBV9 and TRBJ2-3): DSGVTQTPKHLITATGQRVTLRCSPRSGDLSVYWYQQSLDQGLQFLIQYYNGEERAKGNILERFSAQQFPDLHSELNLSSLELGDSALYFCASSVGTDTQYFGPGTRLTVL.

The CDR3 DNA reads TGTGCCAGCAGCTTAGGGGGGGGCTTGAACACTGAAGCTTTCTTT. Protein: CASSLGGGLNTEAFF. The genes are TRBV7-2 and TRBJ1-1, with a possible D match to TRBD1 (6 bases). CDR3 length: 15 residues. Trimming stripped 1 base from V and 0 bases from J, with 9 bases between. Per the germline V gene, CDR1 is SGHTA and CDR2 is FQGNSA.

This clone has just a few counts. V is TRBV30 and J is TRBJ1-5, with unresolved D. Deletions cut 1 base from V and 13 bases from J, with 17 bases between. The CDR3 contains 13 residues. Germline V gene data show CDR1 as GTSNPN and CDR2 as SVGIG (reference sequence). The CDR3 sequence: CAWSAHRGPGQHF. DNA of the CDR3: TGTGCCTGGAGTGCACACCGCGGCCCGGGACAGCATTTT.

The chain carries TRBV28 and TRBJ2-7; TRBD2 matches 9 bases. Losses at the gene ends were 4 bases for V and 1 base for J; bases not matched to a gene: 11. Germline V lookup: CDR1 MDHEN, CDR2 SYDVKM. The CDR3 is 17 amino acids. This chain's CDR3 is CASSSPGAREGSYEQYF. In nucleotides, the CDR3 is TGTGCCAGCAGTTCTCCCGGGGCGCGGGAGGGGTCCTACGAGCAGTACTTC.

The V and J genes are TRBV7-2 and TRBJ1-3; tentatively, D is TRBD1 (6 bases). The V and J ends lost 4 bases and 0 bases respectively, with 10 bases between them. There are 15 residues in the CDR3. Germline loops: CDR1 SGHTA, CDR2 FQGNSA. The DNA of the CDR3 is TGTGCCAGCAGCTGGCAGGGGAGCTCTGGAAACACCATATATTTT. Translating gives CASSWQGSSGNTIYF.

The chain carries TRBV4-1 and TRBJ2-7, with 9 bases identical to TRBD1. Germline values: CDR1 MGHRA, CDR2 YSYEKL. V was pared by 1 base and J by 2 bases, with 9 bases of the junction left unmatched. The CDR3 runs 17 residues. The CDR3: CASSQGSPRDRAYEQYF. As DNA, the CDR3 is TGCGCCAGCAGCCAAGGGTCCCCCCGGGACAGGGCCTACGAGCAGTACTTC.